This TCR beta chain originates from a study of molecular identifiers for immune sequencing clone quantification. Germline-derived CDR1 and CDR2 are MNHEY and SVGAGI. After removal of 5 bases from V and 12 bases from J, the junction contained 9 bases not matched to a gene. There are 12 residues in the CDR3. Many counts were recorded for this clonotype. TCRdb itself ran the PCR reads through MiXCR, one entry per CDR3 protein. The repertoire holds about 500,000 distinct CDR3 sequences, with over 20% as singletons. The V gene is TRBV6-5, the J gene TRBJ1-1; 7 bases match TRBD1. This TCR was sampled from a human donor in good health. Some libraries in this study had Jurkat cell RNA spiked in. Specimen: naive CD8+ T cells from blood, with Jurkat cell RNA spiked in. Sample subset: FACS-sorted CD8+CD4-CCR7+CD45RA+ naive T cells. Here the CDR3 DNA reads TGTGCCAGCAGTCCCCCGGGACAGCAAACTTTCTTT. It yields the protein CASSPPGQQTFF.